The 4 T cell receptor beta chains presented below share a single source sample, sequenced in a study of blood T cell repertoires in COVID-19. TCRdb keeps only in-frame clones here, not all; method: immunoSEQ multiplex PCR. Found here are roughly 150,000 clones, approximately 88% of them singletons; the top ten hold about 10%. Material: peripheral blood. These receptors all stem from a woman aged 80 or over with active or convalescent COVID-19.

In its sample, this clone was seen once. This chain joins TRBV3-1 (or the pseudogene TRBV3-2) and TRBJ2-4, with D unclear. Looked up from germline, CDR1 is LGHDT and CDR2 is YNNKEL (reference sequence). V was trimmed by 2 bases and J by 4 bases, leaving 12 bases between them. The CDR3 is 15 residues long. The CDR3 DNA reads as TGTGCCAGCAGCCAATTGCCCCCGGAGAAAAACATTCAGTACTTC. Translated, it gives CASSQLPPEKNIQYF.

V is TRBV5-4 and J is TRBJ2-1; 8 nucleotides line up with TRBD1. The length of the CDR3 is 14 residues. J lost 1 base, V lost 4 bases, and 1 base had no gene match. Germline CDR1 is SGHNT and CDR2 is YYREEE (reference sequence). CDR3 coding DNA: TGTGCCAGCAGCGGACAGGGTTCCTACAATGAGCAGTTCTTC. Translation: CASSGQGSYNEQFF. The variable domain in full, with the rest retrieved from reference TRBV5-4 and TRBJ2-1, is ETGVTQSPTHLIKTRGQQVTLRCSSQSGHNTVSWYQQALGQGPQFIFQYYREEENGRGNFPPRFSGLQFPNYSSELNVNALELDDSALYLCASSGQGSYNEQFFGPGTRLTVL.

This clone was recorded once. Different DNA sequences within this sample yield the same CDR3. This chain connects TRBV18 to TRBJ2-7; 8 bases align to TRBD1. This CDR3 region has 14 residues. The ends lost 3 bases at V and 0 bases at J; junction bases unmatched: 1. Germline V gives CDR1 KGHSH, CDR2 LQKENI. The CDR3 reads CASSPDRGSYEQYF. The CDR3 DNA is TGTGCCAGCTCACCCGACAGGGGCTCCTACGAGCAGTACTTC.

The chain employs TRBV24-1 and TRBJ1-5; D gene ambiguous. Trimming removed 4 bases at V and 7 bases at J, with 13 bases between. The CDR3 consists of 14 residues. Germline V lookup: CDR1 KGHDR, CDR2 SFDVKD. The DNA for the CDR3 is TGTGCCACCAGTGAAGGCGGGTTCGGGCAGCCCCAGCATTTT. Encoded protein: CATSEGGFGQPQHF.